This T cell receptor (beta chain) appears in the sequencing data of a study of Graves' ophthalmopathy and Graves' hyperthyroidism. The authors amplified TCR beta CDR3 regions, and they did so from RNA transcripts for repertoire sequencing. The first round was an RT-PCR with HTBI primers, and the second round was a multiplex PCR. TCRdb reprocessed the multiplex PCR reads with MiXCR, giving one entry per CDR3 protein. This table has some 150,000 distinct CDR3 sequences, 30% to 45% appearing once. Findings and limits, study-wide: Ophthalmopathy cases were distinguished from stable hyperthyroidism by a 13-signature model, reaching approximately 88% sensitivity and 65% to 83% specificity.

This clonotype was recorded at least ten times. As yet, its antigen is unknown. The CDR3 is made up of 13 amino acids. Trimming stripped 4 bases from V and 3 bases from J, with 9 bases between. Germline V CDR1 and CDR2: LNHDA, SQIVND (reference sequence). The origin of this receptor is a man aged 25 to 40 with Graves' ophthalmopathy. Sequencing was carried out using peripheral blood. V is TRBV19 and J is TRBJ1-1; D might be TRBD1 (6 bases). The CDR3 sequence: CASSTEGDTEAFF. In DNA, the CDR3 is TGTGCCAGTAGTACGGAGGGGGACACTGAAGCTTTCTTT.